A selection of T cell receptor beta chains follows, all from one sample in a study of shared clonotypes between healthy human individuals. Generated by immunoSEQ multiplex PCR, the TCRdb table keeps only in-frame clones and is missing some. The data contain about 1.1 million clones, roughly 77% of them singletons. Sequences were obtained from memory CD4+ T cells from PBMCs. Receptors originate from a man aged 18-30 years in good health. Some clones in this sample may be carry-over from other donors' samples. CDR3s leave out the opening cysteine and the closing phenylalanine or tryptophan. Each record gives: CDR3 protein, clone size, J gene, V gene. A row's size may be missing; if present it is once, few, many or a size class.

ASSQEAYGTGGQPQH,NA,TRBJ1-5,TRBV4-1
ATSPSDRGVNTEAF,NA,TRBJ1-1,TRBV28
ASSVGLAGSGGELF,NA,TRBJ2-2,TRBV9
ASRTVTDTQY,NA,TRBJ2-3,TRBV18
ASSEAAGQGGEQY,NA,TRBJ2-7,TRBV2
ASDAGTSGELF,NA,TRBJ2-2,TRBV2
ASSVAGGSNTGELF,NA,TRBJ2-2,TRBV9
AWSPGSFSEQF,NA,TRBJ2-1,TRBV30
ASSPGTGLGANEKLF,once,TRBJ1-4,TRBV4-1
ASNGREGADTQY,few,TRBJ2-3,TRBV5-6
ASSPGGTIEAF,few,TRBJ1-1,TRBV2
ASSGVAGDTGELF,NA,TRBJ2-2,TRBV5-1
ASTLLGGAEQY,NA,TRBJ2-7,TRBV7-9
ASSLLSGSSYNEQF,NA,TRBJ2-1,TRBV7-7
SACVLPRADTQY,NA,TRBJ2-3,TRBV29-1
ASSEDIYVGQY,NA,TRBJ2-7,TRBV6-1
ASGPENTGELF,NA,TRBJ2-2,TRBV2
ASSLALDKLF,NA,TRBJ1-4,TRBV7-9
ASSLLRGNTEAF,NA,TRBJ1-1,TRBV7-3
ASSVDPYVSQIRQY,NA,TRBJ2-3,TRBV9
ATRQSLNTEAF,NA,TRBJ1-1,TRBV2
ASSARGQGVYEQY,NA,TRBJ2-7,TRBV27
ASSIGGGRGQPQH,NA,TRBJ1-5,TRBV19
ASSLGAGSGEQY,NA,TRBJ2-7,TRBV5-1
ASSGEAGARTDTQY,NA,TRBJ2-3,TRBV5-4
ASRKDSSPYEQY,NA,TRBJ2-7,TRBV28
SALRTPGSGNTIY,NA,TRBJ1-3,TRBV29-1
ASSLLLTGRRYEQY,NA,TRBJ2-7,TRBV18
ASRGTGVVHGYT,once,TRBJ1-2,TRBV10-2
ASSRQLAAPNTGELF,NA,TRBJ2-2,TRBV19
ASSQARGRSYEQY,NA,TRBJ2-7,TRBV11-2
ATSGGQGQPQH,NA,TRBJ1-5,TRBV2
AISESGQNYNEQF,NA,TRBJ2-1,TRBV10-3
AISVDTGRTTYNEQF,NA,TRBJ2-1,TRBV10-3
ASSFDLANTEAF,NA,TRBJ1-1,TRBV5-1
ASRGFDRGEETQY,NA,TRBJ2-5,TRBV6-1
ASSVRLAGVVGELF,NA,TRBJ2-2,TRBV9
ASSFTAGNQPQH,NA,TRBJ1-5,TRBV28
ASSQEMGSYEQY,few,TRBJ2-7,TRBV4-2
ASSPNPGVGTEAF,NA,TRBJ1-1,TRBV7-3